The T cell receptor (beta chain) described here comes from a study of T cell changes during pregnancy in multiple sclerosis. CDR1 is SGHNT and CDR2 is YYREEE in the germline V gene (reference sequence). The CDR3 is 15 residues long. V dropped 0 bases and J dropped 5; count of bases not matched to a gene: 5. Profiling relied on immunoSEQ multiplex PCR, and the TCRdb table lists in-frame clones only, not all of them. Among 35,000 or so clones, approximately 90% were seen once, and the ten largest hold 3.5% to 5.5%. The sequence was obtained from a female donor in good health, enrolled as a control in a pregnancy study. The gene calls are TRBV5-4 and TRBJ2-7; 10 bases line up with TRBD1. The sequences come from peripheral blood, collected in the second trimester of pregnancy. In nucleotides, the CDR3 is TGTGCCAGCAGCTTGGAGGGACAGGGGTCCCACGAGCAGTACTTC. Translating gives CASSLEGQGSHEQYF. Combining the CDR3 with reference TRBV5-4 and TRBJ2-7 gives the whole variable domain ETGVTQSPTHLIKTRGQQVTLRCSSQSGHNTVSWYQQALGQGPQFIFQYYREEENGRGNFPPRFSGLQFPNYSSELNVNALELDDSALYLCASSLEGQGSHEQYFGPGTRLTVT.